The 21 T cell receptor beta chains listed next were all sequenced from one sample in a study of PD-1 blockade in classical Hodgkin lymphoma. Every patient experienced relapse after autologous stem cell transplantation, and brentuximab vedotin exposure varied. The repertoire was sequenced with immunoSEQ multiplex PCR; TCRdb's copy has only in-frame clones and lacks some. This table has over 20,000 clones, 86% appearing once. The specimen was peripheral blood mononuclear cells (PBMCs), collected at baseline. The receptors were gathered from a human donor with classical Hodgkin lymphoma.

J is TRBJ1-2 and V is TRBV6-6; 7 bases line up with TRBD1. V shed 8 bases, J shed 2 bases, and the junction held 11 bases outside the gene matches. CDR1 is MNHNY, CDR2 SVGAGI, per germline (reference sequence). The CDR3 is made up of 15 amino acids. CDR3 sequence reads: CASGSNSGGNYGYTF. Here the CDR3 DNA reads TGTGCCAGCGGGTCAAATTCAGGGGGAAACTATGGCTACACCTTC.

CDR3 sequence: CASSGRDSSYGYTF. The CDR3 nucleotides are TGTGCCAGCAGTGGCCGGGACAGCTCCTATGGCTACACCTTC. The chain has TRBV6-6 and TRBJ1-2; 7 positions match TRBD1. Germline loops: CDR1 MNHNY, CDR2 SVGAGI (reference sequence). CDR3 length: 14 amino acids. V dropped 5 bases and J dropped 4; count of bases not matched to a gene: 7.

This rearrangement joins TRBV5-6 to TRBJ2-7, with D possibly being TRBD1 (5 bases). Trimming left V 2 bases short and J 0 bases short, with 15 bases between. Germline V gene lookup returns CDR1 SGHDT and CDR2 YYEEEE. The CDR3 sequence is 16 residues long. The CDR3 is CASSLGVIGTSYEQYF. In DNA form, the CDR3 reads TGTGCCAGCAGCTTAGGGGTTATTGGAACCTCCTACGAGCAGTACTTC.

The chain uses TRBV27 and TRBJ2-7, with 10 positions matching TRBD1. Trimming cost V 6 bases and J 3 bases; bases outside gene matches: 11. This CDR3 has 16 amino acids. CDR1 is MNHEY, CDR2 SMNVEV, per germline (reference sequence). CDR3 coding DNA: TGTGCCAGCAGCAAACTCGGGGGGGACAGGGGCTACGAGCAGTACTTC. Translated, it gives CASSKLGGDRGYEQYF.

The chain uses TRBV5-1 and TRBJ2-7, with 7 bases lining up with TRBD1. Germline CDR1 is SGHRS and CDR2 is YFSETQ. V lost 3 bases to trimming and J lost 5 bases; unmatched junction nucleotides: 2. The CDR3 has 12 amino acids. The CDR3 nucleotides read TGCGCCAGCAGCTCGGGACAGAACGAGCAGTACTTC. Protein product: CASSSGQNEQYF.

This chain uses TRBV5-6 with TRBJ2-1, with no clear D. The CDR3 contains 16 residues. Germline V gene lookup returns CDR1 SGHDT and CDR2 YYEEEE. The ends were cut back, 2 bases at V and 0 bases at J, with 12 bases in the middle. The CDR3 nucleotides read TGTGCCAGCAGCTTACGAATCACGAGCTCCTACAATGAGCAGTTCTTC. It encodes CASSLRITSSYNEQFF.

J is TRBJ2-3 and V is TRBV4-3; no reliable D call. The germline V gene has CDR1 LGHNA and CDR2 YSLEER. The CDR3 covers 13 residues. V lost 0 bases and J lost 6, with 7 bases in between. The DNA of the CDR3 is TGCGCCAGCAGCCAAGATGAGCAGGATACGCAGTATTTT. Protein sequence: CASSQDEQDTQYF.

J is TRBJ1-2 and V is TRBV1; the listed D gene, TRBD1, was not tested against the DNA. TRBV1 is described as a pseudogene. The CDR3 is 21 residues long. In DNA form, the CDR3 reads TGCACCAGCAGCCAAGATGAGGTTGTGGACCCAGGGGACGGCTACAACTATGGCTACACCTTC. It yields the protein CTSSQDEVVDPGDGYNYGYTF.

The chain employs TRBV7-9 and TRBJ2-5, with D perhaps matching TRBD2 (5 bases). Germline CDR1 SEHNR, CDR2 FQNEAQ (reference sequence). The CDR3 contains 14 residues. Trimming took off 9 bases at V and 4 bases at J, with 18 bases between the two ends. The CDR3: CASDRGLPAETQYF. The CDR3 DNA is TGTGCCAGTGACCGGGGTCTTCCGGCAGAGACCCAGTACTTC.

The V call is TRBV15, the J call TRBJ2-7; D may match TRBD1 or TRBD2 (5 bases each). V was cut by 4 bases and J by 2 bases, with 12 bases left in between. This CDR3 spans 14 amino acids. The germline V gene encodes CDR1 LNHNV and CDR2 YYDKDF (reference sequence). The CDR3 reads CATSMMGVAYEQYF. The CDR3, as DNA: TGTGCCACCAGCATGATGGGGGTGGCCTACGAGCAGTACTTC.

The rearrangement links TRBV7-8 to TRBJ1-2; D possibly corresponds to TRBD1 (5 bases). Germline CDR1 is SGHVS and CDR2 is FQNEAQ. Trimming took 1 base from V and 5 from J, leaving 14 bases between them. The length of the CDR3 is 15 residues. Here the CDR3 DNA reads TGTGCCAGCAGCTTAGTTGTGGGCGCAGGGTATGGCTACACCTTC. Its translation is CASSLVVGAGYGYTF. Complete variable domain (other parts from reference TRBV7-8 and TRBJ1-2): GAGVSQSPRYKVAKRGQDVALRCDPISGHVSLFWYQQALGQGPEFLTYFQNEAQLDKSGLPSDRFFAERPEGSVSTLKIQRTQQEDSAVYLCASSLVVGAGYGYTFGSGTRLTVV.

This chain connects TRBV5-1 to TRBJ2-2, with a possible D match to TRBD2 (5 bases). V dropped 2 bases and J dropped 3 bases, with 11 bases sitting between them. This CDR3 contains 15 residues. The germline V gene encodes CDR1 SGHRS and CDR2 YFSETQ. DNA of the CDR3: TGCGCCAGCAGCTTTCGGGGTTTGGACACCGGGGAGCTGTTTTTT. Protein sequence: CASSFRGLDTGELFF.

The V call is TRBV7-9, the J call TRBJ1-2; no definite D call. Germline-derived CDR1 and CDR2 are SEHNR and FQNEAQ (reference sequence). The CDR3 spans 14 residues. V lost 6 bases and J 3 bases, leaving 14 bases between the germline ends. The CDR3 coding sequence is TGTGCCAGCAGACATTCCGGTGGAGACTATGGCTACACCTTC. It codes for CASRHSGGDYGYTF.

The rearrangement joins TRBV6-4 to TRBJ1-1; maybe TRBD1 (6 bases). Germline values: CDR1 MRHNA, CDR2 SNTAGT. V dropped 2 bases and J dropped 1 base, with 14 bases sitting between them. The CDR3 totals 16 residues. CDR3 in amino acids: CASSDTYRATNTEAFF. CDR3 in DNA: TGTGCCAGCAGTGACACCTACAGGGCTACGAACACTGAAGCTTTCTTT.

As regards this clone: The junction differs from germline at one of its ends, possibly a read error. The genes are TRBV6-4 and TRBJ1-2; 7 positions match TRBD1. The CDR3 contains 11 residues. The germline V gene encodes CDR1 MRHNA and CDR2 SNTAGT. CDR3 loop: CASPPQGGTAF. Here the CDR3 DNA reads TGTGCCAGCCCCCCCCAGGGCGGGACAGCCTTC.

The genes are TRBV5-6 and TRBJ2-7; a weak D match, TRBD2 (5 bases). The CDR3 is made up of 15 amino acids. Germline values: CDR1 SGHDT, CDR2 YYEEEE. V gave up 0 bases and J gave up 0 bases, with 10 bases separating them. The CDR3 spells CASSLGAGSSYEQYF. Here the CDR3 DNA reads TGTGCCAGCAGCTTGGGGGCGGGTAGCTCCTACGAGCAGTACTTC.

The table lists this clone with a count of one. This chain connects TRBV5-1 to TRBJ2-7, with TRBD2 matching over 7 bases. CDR3 size: 14 residues. After removal of 3 bases from V and 6 bases from J, the junction contained 9 bases not matched to a gene. The germline V gene has CDR1 SGHRS and CDR2 YFSETQ. The CDR3 DNA is TGCGCCAGCAGCTGGACTAGGGCCCGGGGCGAGCAGTACTTC. Its translation is CASSWTRARGEQYF.

This clone was seen more than once but under ten times. The chain has TRBV7-9 and TRBJ2-5, with D unclear. CDR1 is SEHNR, CDR2 FQNEAQ, per germline (reference sequence). V dropped 5 bases and J dropped 2 bases, with 12 bases sitting between them. CDR3 size: 14 residues. CDR3 in amino acids: CASSLHSDQETQYF. Here the CDR3 DNA reads TGTGCCAGCAGCCTTCACAGCGATCAAGAGACCCAGTACTTC.

This clone was counted a single time. At the DNA level, this CDR3 is encoded by other sequences in the same sample as well. The chain couples TRBV5-1 to TRBJ1-1, with TRBD1 matching over 7 bases. The V gene end was trimmed by 1 base and the J gene end by 4 bases; junction bases not matched to a gene: 1. The CDR3 is made up of 13 amino acids. Germline values: CDR1 SGHRS, CDR2 YFSETQ. As DNA, the CDR3 is TGCGCCAGCAGCTTGTCAGGGGGCACTGAAGCTTTCTTT. This codes for CASSLSGGTEAFF.

J is TRBJ2-6 and V is TRBV19, with TRBD2 as a possible D gene (5 bases). This CDR3 region has 15 residues. V shed 9 bases and J shed 0 bases, with 12 bases lying between them. CDR1 and CDR2 from the germline V gene are LNHDA and SQIVND (reference sequence). The CDR3 spells CASIRGSSGANVLTF. As DNA, the CDR3 is TGTGCCAGCATTAGAGGGAGCTCTGGGGCCAACGTCCTGACTTTC. Based on the CDR3 plus reference TRBV19 and TRBJ2-6, the full variable domain is DGGITQSPKYLFRKEGQNVTLSCEQNLNHDAMYWYRQDPGQGLRLIYYSQIVNDFQKGDIAEGYSVSREKKESFPLTVTSAQKNPTAFYLCASIRGSSGANVLTFGAGSRLTVL.

This sequence joins TRBV6-5 and TRBJ2-1; 13 bases align to TRBD2. Losses at the gene ends were 4 bases for V and 6 bases for J; bases not matched to a gene: 6. The germline V gene encodes CDR1 MNHEY and CDR2 SVGAGI. This CDR3 comprises 16 residues. CDR3 nucleotide sequence: TGTGCCAGCAGTTTCGGACTAGCGGGGGACCTCAATGAGCAGTTCTTC. It translates to CASSFGLAGDLNEQFF.